This TCR beta chain comes out of a study of blood T cell repertoires in COVID-19. The CDR3 spans 18 residues. The germline V gene has CDR1 SGHRS and CDR2 YFSETQ. The J segment lost 2 bases and the V segment lost 4 bases, leaving 7 bases of the junction unmatched. TCRdb's copy holds only in-frame clones and misses some; the assay was immunoSEQ multiplex PCR. The data contain 300,000 to 400,000 clones, about nine tenths of them singletons. The rearrangement joins TRBV5-1 to TRBJ2-3; TRBD2 matches 16 bases. Input material: peripheral blood. The sequence was obtained from a woman in her 70s with COVID-19, enrolled during active disease. In DNA form, the CDR3 reads TGCGCCAGCAGCCAACTGGGACTAGCGGGGGGGTTCACAGATACGCAGTATTTT. This translates into CASSQLGLAGGFTDTQYF.